The sequence of this T cell receptor (beta chain) was determined in a study of blood T cell repertoires in COVID-19. Study background: Spain, Italy and the United States supplied samples that represented acute and convalescent COVID-19.

Generated by immunoSEQ multiplex PCR, the TCRdb table keeps only in-frame clones and is missing some. The table shows around 160,000 clones, with around four fifths occurring only once. Per germline, CDR1 MNHEY and CDR2 SMNVEV (reference sequence). The CDR3 loop spans 16 amino acids. With V trimmed by 5 bases and J by 4 bases, 11 bases remained unmatched. Sequenced material: peripheral blood. The chain is built from TRBV27 and TRBJ2-1, with 7 bases that match TRBD1. This clonotype was obtained from a woman in her thirties or forties with active or convalescent COVID-19. DNA of the CDR3: TGTGCCAGCAGTCTAGTGCTTGACAGGGCGTACAATGAGCAGTTCTTC. Residues: CASSLVLDRAYNEQFF.